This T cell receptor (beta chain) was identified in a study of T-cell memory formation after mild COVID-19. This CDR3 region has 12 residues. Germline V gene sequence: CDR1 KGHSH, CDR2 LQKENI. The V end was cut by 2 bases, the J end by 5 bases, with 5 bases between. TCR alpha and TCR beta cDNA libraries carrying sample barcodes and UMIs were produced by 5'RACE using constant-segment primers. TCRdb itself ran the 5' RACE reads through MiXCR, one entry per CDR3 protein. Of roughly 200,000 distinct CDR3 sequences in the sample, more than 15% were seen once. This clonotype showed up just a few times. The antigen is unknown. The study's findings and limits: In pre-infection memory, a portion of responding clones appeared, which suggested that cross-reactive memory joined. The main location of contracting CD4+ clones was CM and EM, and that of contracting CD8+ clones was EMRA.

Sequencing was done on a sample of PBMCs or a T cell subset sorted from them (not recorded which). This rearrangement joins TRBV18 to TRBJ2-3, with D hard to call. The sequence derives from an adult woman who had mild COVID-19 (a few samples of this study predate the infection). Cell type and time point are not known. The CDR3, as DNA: TGTGCCAGCTCACCATCCAAAGATACGCAGTATTTT. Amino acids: CASSPSKDTQYF.